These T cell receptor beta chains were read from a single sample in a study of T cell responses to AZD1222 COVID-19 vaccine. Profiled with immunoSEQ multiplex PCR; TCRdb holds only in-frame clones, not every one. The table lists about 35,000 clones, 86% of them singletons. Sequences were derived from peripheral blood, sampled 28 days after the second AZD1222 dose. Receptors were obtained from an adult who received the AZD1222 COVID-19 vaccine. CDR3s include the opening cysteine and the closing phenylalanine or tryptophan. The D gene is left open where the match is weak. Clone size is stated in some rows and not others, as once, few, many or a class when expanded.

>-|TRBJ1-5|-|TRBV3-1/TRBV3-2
CASSQRRYSYQPQHF
TGTGCCAGCAGCCAAAGGAGGTACTCCTATCAGCCCCAGCATTTT
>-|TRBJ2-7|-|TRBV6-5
CASSYATVNYEQYF
TGTGCCAGCAGTTACGCCACAGTTAACTACGAGCAGTACTTC
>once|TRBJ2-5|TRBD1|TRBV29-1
CSATPFLSPGGKETQYF
TGCAGCGCAACTCCCTTCTTAAGCCCAGGGGGAAAAGAGACCCAGTACTTC
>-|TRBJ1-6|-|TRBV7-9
CASRIGAGAGSPLHF
TGTGCCAGCAGAATAGGGGCAGGGGCCGGATCACCCCTCCACTTT
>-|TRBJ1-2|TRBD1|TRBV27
CASRDRGRGGGYTF
TGTGCCAGCAGGGACAGGGGGCGGGGGGGTGGCTACACCTTC
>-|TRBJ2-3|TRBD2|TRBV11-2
CASSFGLAGTDTQYF
TGTGCCAGCAGCTTTGGACTAGCGGGCACAGATACGCAGTATTTT
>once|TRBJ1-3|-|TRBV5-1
CASSERGATLENTIYF
TGCGCCAGCAGCGAACGGGGGGCAACGCTGGAAAACACCATATATTTT
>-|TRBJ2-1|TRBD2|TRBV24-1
CATSDSKRERSYEQFF
TGTGCCACCAGTGATTCCAAGCGGGAGAGGAGCTATGAGCAGTTCTTC
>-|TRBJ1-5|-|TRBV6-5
CASRPTENQPQHF
TGTGCCAGCAGGCCGACAGAGAATCAGCCCCAGCATTTT
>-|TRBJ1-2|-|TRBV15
CATSRGPDTAF
TGTGCCACCAGCAGAGGCCCGGATACCGCCTTC
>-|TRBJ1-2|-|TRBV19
CASSIPAGRTYGYTF
TGTGCCAGTAGTATCCCCGCTGGCAGGACCTATGGCTACACCTTC
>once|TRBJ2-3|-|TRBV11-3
CASSLVPGDTQYF
TGTGCCAGCAGCTTAGTTCCGGGAGATACGCAGTATTTT
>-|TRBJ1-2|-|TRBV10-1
CASFGASGYTF
TGCGCCAGCTTTGGGGCAAGTGGCTACACCTTC
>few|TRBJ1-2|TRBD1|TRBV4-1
CASSQTGGRVGYTF
TGCGCCAGCAGCCAAACAGGGGGACGGGTAGGCTACACCTTC
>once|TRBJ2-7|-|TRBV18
CASSSSYEQYF
TGTGCCAGCTCCAGCTCCTACGAGCAGTACTTC
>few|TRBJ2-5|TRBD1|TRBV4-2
CASSPGQGAKETQYF
TGTGCCAGCAGCCCCGGACAGGGCGCTAAAGAGACCCAGTACTTC
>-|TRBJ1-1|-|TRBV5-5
CASSFQGTEAFF
TGTGCCAGCAGCTTCCAGGGGACTGAAGCTTTCTTT
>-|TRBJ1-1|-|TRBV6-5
CASSSGVNTEAFF
TGTGCCAGCAGTTCCGGGGTGAACACTGAAGCTTTCTTT
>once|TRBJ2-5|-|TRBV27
CASRILSQETQYF
TGTGCCAGCAGGATTCTGTCCCAAGAGACCCAGTACTTC
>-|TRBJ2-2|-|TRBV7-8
CASSIRGAGTTSGELFF
TGTGCCAGCAGCATCCGGGGGGCCGGGACGACATCCGGGGAGCTGTTTTTT